These T cell receptor beta chains were read from a single sample in a study of post-analysis software for immune sequencing data. TCRdb used MiXCR to reprocess the PCR reads, holding one entry per CDR3 protein. This table has 350,000 to 500,000 distinct CDR3 sequences, about 40% appearing once. Material: blood. These receptors all stem from a girl aged 2 to 10 with multiple sclerosis. CDR3s include the opening cysteine and the closing phenylalanine or tryptophan. A D gene is named only where the DNA matches it firmly. Where a row states a size, it is once, few, many or the class of an expanded clone; other rows omit it.

size	D	V	J	DNA	CDR3
NA	NA	TRBV15	TRBJ2-7	TGTGCCACCAGCAGAGACCGGCAGGGGCCCTACGAGCAGTACTTC	CATSRDRQGPYEQYF
NA	NA	TRBV5-1	TRBJ1-1	TGCGCCAGCAGCGAGGACTCAACAGGGAAAACTGAAGCTTTCTTT	CASSEDSTGKTEAFF
NA	NA	TRBV12-3/TRBV12-4	TRBJ1-5	TGTGTCAGCAGTTTAGTACGGGGGGCCGATCAGCCCCAGCATTTT	CVSSLVRGADQPQHF
NA	TRBD1	TRBV28	TRBJ2-5	TGTGCCAGCATCCCGGGACAGGATTACCAAGAGACCCAGTACTTC	CASIPGQDYQETQYF
NA	NA	TRBV6-2/TRBV6-3	TRBJ2-7	TGTGCCAGCAGTTACCTCTCATCGACTAGACGCAGGTACGAGCAGTACTTC	CASSYLSSTRRRYEQYF
NA	NA	TRBV27	TRBJ2-3	TGTGCCAGCAGGACACCGTTGGACGCCACAGATACGCAGTATTTT	CASRTPLDATDTQYF
NA	NA	TRBV7-8	TRBJ2-1	TGTGCCAGCAGCCTTGAGGAATCCTACAATGAGCAGTTCTTC	CASSLEESYNEQFF
few	NA	TRBV7-7	TRBJ2-3	TGTGCTAGCAGCCCTAGTGTAGCGACTAGCACAGATACGCAGTATTTT	CASSPSVATSTDTQYF
NA	NA	TRBV20-1	TRBJ1-2	TGCAGTGCTAGAGATTTCACCGACCTGAGCTACACCTTC	CSARDFTDLSYTF
few	NA	TRBV5-1	TRBJ2-1	TGCGCCAGCAGTGTAGCGGTTAACAATGAGCAGTTCTTC	CASSVAVNNEQFF
few	TRBD1	TRBV20-1	TRBJ2-2	TGCAGTGCTAGAGATCGAAGGACAGGGTTGGTCGGGGAGCTGTTTTTT	CSARDRRTGLVGELFF
few	NA	TRBV5-1	TRBJ2-7	TGCGCCAGCAGCTTGAAGGAAGGAAGGTGGATGGATTTCTACGAGCAGTACTTC	CASSLKEGRWMDFYEQYF
NA	TRBD1	TRBV5-1	TRBJ2-7	TGCGCCAGCAGCTTAGGGGGACAGGGTGAAAACGAGCAGTACTTC	CASSLGGQGENEQYF
few	NA	TRBV6-5	TRBJ2-1	TGTGCCAGCAGTCCCGAGGACGGAGCCTACAATGAGCAGTTCTTC	CASSPEDGAYNEQFF
few	NA	TRBV12-3/TRBV12-4	TRBJ2-5	TGTGCCAGCAGTTTTGTGCTACTGGAGACCCAGTACTTC	CASSFVLLETQYF
NA	NA	TRBV18	TRBJ1-4	TGTGCCAGCTCACCGAGGGACTTCGTTAGTGAAAAACTGTTTTTT	CASSPRDFVSEKLFF
NA	NA	TRBV7-3	TRBJ2-4	TGTGCCAGCAGCTTAGAGCCGGGGGCGACAGACATTCAGTACTTC	CASSLEPGATDIQYF
NA	NA	TRBV27	TRBJ1-1	TGTGCCAGCAGTTTCTGGGCGGGGAACTGGCACACTGAAGCTTTCTTT	CASSFWAGNWHTEAFF
few	TRBD1	TRBV2	TRBJ1-1	TGTGCCCAGGGGACCGGGACAGATCTTAAGGAAGCTTTCTTT	CAQGTGTDLKEAFF
NA	NA	TRBV28	TRBJ1-5	TGTGCCAGCAGCCTTAGGAACCAGGGGAATCAGCCCCAGCATTTT	CASSLRNQGNQPQHF
NA	TRBD1	TRBV6-5	TRBJ1-2	TGTGCCAGCAGTTACGACAGGGGCTATGGCTACACCTTC	CASSYDRGYGYTF
NA	TRBD2	TRBV6-1	TRBJ2-7	TGTGCCAGCGACCTGACTAGCGGGGGCTCCTACGAGCAGTACTTC	CASDLTSGGSYEQYF
NA	NA	TRBV9	TRBJ1-1	TGTGCCAGCAGCGTAGTGGGGGAGTTCACTGAAGTTTTCTTT	CASSVVGEFTEVFF
once	TRBD2	TRBV3-1	TRBJ2-3	TGTGCCAGCAGCTTGAGGGGACTACGAACAGATACGCAGTATTTT	CASSLRGLRTDTQYF
NA	NA	TRBV30	TRBJ2-7	TGTGCCTGGAGTGAAATCCCTACTGGGGAGCAGTACTTC	CAWSEIPTGEQYF
few	TRBD1	TRBV15	TRBJ1-2	TGTGCCACCAGCAGGACAGGGGGCGGCTATGGCTACACCTTC	CATSRTGGGYGYTF
few	NA	TRBV4-3	TRBJ2-3	TGCGCCAGCAGCCAAGAACTTATCTCCCAGGGCACAGATACGCAGTATTTT	CASSQELISQGTDTQYF
few	NA	TRBV24-1	TRBJ2-4	TGTGCCACTCAGGACAGCCTAGCCAAAAACATTCAGTACTTC	CATQDSLAKNIQYF
NA	NA	TRBV6-5	TRBJ2-3	TGTGCCAGCAGTTACTCGGGCGGCGGGGATACGCAGTATTTT	CASSYSGGGDTQYF
many	NA	TRBV15	TRBJ1-2	TGTGCCACCAGCTTGGGGGCAGGCGACGGCTACACCTTC	CATSLGAGDGYTF
few	NA	TRBV6-5	TRBJ1-3	TGTGCCAGCAGTTTATCCGGGCCAACAAGGAGTTCGACTGGAAACACCATATATTTT	CASSLSGPTRSSTGNTIYF
many	NA	TRBV29-1	TRBJ2-5	TGCAGCGTTCGCCCCCGGGAAAAAGAGACCCAGTACTTC	CSVRPREKETQYF
few	NA	TRBV3-1	TRBJ2-1	TGTGCCAGCAGCCAACTACTAGGCAATGAGCAGTTCTTC	CASSQLLGNEQFF
NA	NA	TRBV6-5	TRBJ1-2	TGTGCCAGCAGTTCTACAGGGATTCGAACTCCGAATGGCTACACCTTC	CASSSTGIRTPNGYTF
NA	NA	TRBV5-1	TRBJ1-5	TGCGCCAGCAGTGGGGGGAGCGATCAGCCCCAGCATTTT	CASSGGSDQPQHF
NA	TRBD2	TRBV12-3/TRBV12-4	TRBJ2-7	TGTGCCAGCAGGGGGACTAGCGGAAATACTCGGCCCTACGAGCAGTACTTC	CASRGTSGNTRPYEQYF
NA	NA	TRBV28	TRBJ2-7	TGTGCCAGCAGTTTCGGGGACACGAGGCACGAGCAGTACTTC	CASSFGDTRHEQYF
NA	NA	TRBV20-1	TRBJ1-5	TGCAGTGCTCCGGTTTTGAATAGCAATCAGCCCCAGCATTTT	CSAPVLNSNQPQHF
NA	NA	TRBV28	TRBJ2-7	TGTGCCAGCAGTTCGGGTGGATTATTCTACGAGCAGTACTTC	CASSSGGLFYEQYF
NA	TRBD1	TRBV6-5	TRBJ2-1	TGTGCCAGCAGTTATTCGGGACAGGGCCACAATGAGCAGTTCTTC	CASSYSGQGHNEQFF
NA	TRBD2	TRBV7-9	TRBJ2-3	TGTGCCAGCAGCGCCACTAGCGGGGGGGCCCGAGATACGCAGTATTTT	CASSATSGGARDTQYF
NA	NA	TRBV28	TRBJ1-2	TGTGCCAGCGCCCCCGGGACAACTAACTATGGCTACACCTTC	CASAPGTTNYGYTF
NA	NA	TRBV5-1	TRBJ2-5	TGCGCCAGCAGCTTAGCGGTATTCTCCTACAATGAGCAGTACTTC	CASSLAVFSYNEQYF
few	NA	TRBV12-3/TRBV12-4	TRBJ2-7	TGTGCCAGCAGTTTAGGCGGGGGCTACGACGAGCAGTACTTC	CASSLGGGYDEQYF
few	NA	TRBV20-1	TRBJ2-3	TGCAGTGCTCCTAGACAGCCCGGCACAGATACGCAGTATTTT	CSAPRQPGTDTQYF
NA	NA	TRBV7-3	TRBJ2-3	TGTGCCAGCAGCTTAGGCCGGCTAGGCACAGATACGCAGTATTTT	CASSLGRLGTDTQYF
NA	TRBD1	TRBV28	TRBJ2-1	TGTGCCAGCGGGTTGGACAGGAACTCCTACAATGAGCAGTTCTTC	CASGLDRNSYNEQFF